This T cell receptor (beta chain) was observed in a study of identical twins' blood T cells. Using its own MiXCR run on the 5' RACE reads, TCRdb lists one record per CDR3 protein. The sample contains 350,000 to 400,000 distinct CDR3 sequences, more than 25% of which appear only once. This clonotype has just a few counts. Germline V gene sequence: CDR1 MGHRA, CDR2 YSYEKL. V was cut by 0 bases and J by 7 bases, with 21 bases left in between. CDR3 length equals 17 residues. The clonotype comes from a woman between 18 and 50 years old in good health. The chain uses TRBV4-1 and TRBJ1-2, with D tentatively TRBD1 (6 bases). The source material was PBMCs. CDR3 in DNA: TGCGCCAGCAGCCAAGAGGGGGCGCATAAAGGCGGCAGTGGCTACACCTTC. Encoded protein: CASSQEGAHKGGSGYTF.